This entry concerns a single T cell receptor beta chain. This sample was included in a study of blood T cell repertoires in COVID-19. Study-level information: Researchers got acute and convalescent COVID-19 samples from the United States, Italy and Spain. Nucleic acid was either cDNA or gDNA, and it came from T cells, B-cell-depleted T cells, or PBMCs.

This CDR3 contains 12 residues. Per germline, CDR1 KGHDR and CDR2 SFDVKD. The V and J ends lost 9 bases and 5 bases respectively, with 12 bases between them. As handled by the study authors: Amplification with reference gene primers provided the estimates of nucleated cell counts. Sequencing was performed with immunoSEQ multiplex PCR; in TCRdb, only in-frame clones are kept and a portion is missing. V, J and clone size derive from that table, while D and trimming were established from the DNA sequence. The sample has 160,000 or so clones, nearly 80% seen once. The receptor was isolated from a woman of 80 years or more with acute or convalescent COVID-19. The rearrangement joins TRBV24-1 to TRBJ1-2; D not certain. Material for sequencing was peripheral blood. The CDR3 DNA follows: TGTGCCACCCTCGACTTACAATATGGCTACACCTTC. It specifies CATLDLQYGYTF.